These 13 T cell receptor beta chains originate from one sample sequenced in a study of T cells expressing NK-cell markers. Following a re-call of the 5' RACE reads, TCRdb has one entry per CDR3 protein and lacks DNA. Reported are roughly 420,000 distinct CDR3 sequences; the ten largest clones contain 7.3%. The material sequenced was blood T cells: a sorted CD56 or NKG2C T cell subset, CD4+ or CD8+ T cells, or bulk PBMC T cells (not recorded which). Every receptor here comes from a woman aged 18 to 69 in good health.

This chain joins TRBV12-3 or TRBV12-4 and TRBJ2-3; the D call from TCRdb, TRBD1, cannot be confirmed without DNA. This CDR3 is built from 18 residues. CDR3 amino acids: CASRPPPAGASSTDTQYF.

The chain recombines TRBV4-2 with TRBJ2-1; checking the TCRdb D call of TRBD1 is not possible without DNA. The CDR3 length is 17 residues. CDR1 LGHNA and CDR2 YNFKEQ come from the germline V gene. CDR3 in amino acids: CASSQDMAAGGLREQFF.

CDR3 amino acids: CATSDPTGLSGNEQFF. The genes are TRBV24-1 and TRBJ2-1; absent DNA, TCRdb's TRBD1 call cannot be checked. Germline V gene lookup returns CDR1 KGHDR and CDR2 SFDVKD. The CDR3 is made up of 16 amino acids.

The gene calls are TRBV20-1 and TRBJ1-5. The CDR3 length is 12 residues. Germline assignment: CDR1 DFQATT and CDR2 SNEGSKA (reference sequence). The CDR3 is CSLIEGNQPQHF.

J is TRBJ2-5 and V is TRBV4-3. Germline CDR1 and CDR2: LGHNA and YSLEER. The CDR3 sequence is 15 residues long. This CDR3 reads CASSQDWHLQETQYF.

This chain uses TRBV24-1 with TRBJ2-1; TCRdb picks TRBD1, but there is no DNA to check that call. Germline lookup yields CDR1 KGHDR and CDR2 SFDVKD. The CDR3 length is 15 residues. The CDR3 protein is CATSDLLTYPHEQFF.

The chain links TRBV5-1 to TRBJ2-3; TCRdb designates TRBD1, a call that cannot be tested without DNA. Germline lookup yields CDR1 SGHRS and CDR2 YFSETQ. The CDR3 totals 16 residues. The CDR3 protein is CASSLFGGTSTDTQYF.

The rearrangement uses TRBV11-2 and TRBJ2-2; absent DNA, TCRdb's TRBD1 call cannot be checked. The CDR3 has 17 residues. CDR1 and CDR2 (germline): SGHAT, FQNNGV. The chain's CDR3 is CASSLWTHPSNTGELFF.

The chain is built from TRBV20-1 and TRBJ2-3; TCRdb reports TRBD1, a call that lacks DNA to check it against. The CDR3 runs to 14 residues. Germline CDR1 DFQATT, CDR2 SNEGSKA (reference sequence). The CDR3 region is CSATGTGGTDTQYF.

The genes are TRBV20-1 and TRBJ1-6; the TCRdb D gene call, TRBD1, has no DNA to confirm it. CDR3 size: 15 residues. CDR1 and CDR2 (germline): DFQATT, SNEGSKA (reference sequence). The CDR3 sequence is CSARRTGVYNSPLHF.

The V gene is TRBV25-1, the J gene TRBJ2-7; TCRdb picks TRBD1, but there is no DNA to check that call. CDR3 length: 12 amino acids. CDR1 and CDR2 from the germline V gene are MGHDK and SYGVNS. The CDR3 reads CASSGTGLEQYF.

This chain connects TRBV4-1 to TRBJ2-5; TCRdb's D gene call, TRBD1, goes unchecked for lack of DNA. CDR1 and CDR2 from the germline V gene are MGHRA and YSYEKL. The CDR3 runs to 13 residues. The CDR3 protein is CASSQPWEETQYF.

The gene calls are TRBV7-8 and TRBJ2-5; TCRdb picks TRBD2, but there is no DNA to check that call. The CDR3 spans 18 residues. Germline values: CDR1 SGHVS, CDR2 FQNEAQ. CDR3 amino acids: CASSLYRSGRARRETQYF.